This T cell receptor (beta chain) was sequenced in a study of T cell changes during pregnancy in multiple sclerosis. J was trimmed by 3 bases and V by 6 bases; bases with no gene match: 3. Germline V gives CDR1 MRHNA, CDR2 SNTAGT. The CDR3 is made up of 14 amino acids. Produced via immunoSEQ multiplex PCR; TCRdb's table is partial and in-frame only. The data show fewer than 45,000 clones, 94% seen once. The sequencing used CD8+ T cells from peripheral blood mononuclear cells, collected in the third trimester of pregnancy. The TCR comes from a female donor with multiple sclerosis, enrolled in a pregnancy study. The gene calls are TRBV6-4 and TRBJ2-2; 8 nucleotides match TRBD1. CDR3 protein: CASSLQGDTGELFF. CDR3 DNA sequence: TGTGCCAGCAGCCTACAGGGGGACACCGGGGAGCTGTTTTTT.